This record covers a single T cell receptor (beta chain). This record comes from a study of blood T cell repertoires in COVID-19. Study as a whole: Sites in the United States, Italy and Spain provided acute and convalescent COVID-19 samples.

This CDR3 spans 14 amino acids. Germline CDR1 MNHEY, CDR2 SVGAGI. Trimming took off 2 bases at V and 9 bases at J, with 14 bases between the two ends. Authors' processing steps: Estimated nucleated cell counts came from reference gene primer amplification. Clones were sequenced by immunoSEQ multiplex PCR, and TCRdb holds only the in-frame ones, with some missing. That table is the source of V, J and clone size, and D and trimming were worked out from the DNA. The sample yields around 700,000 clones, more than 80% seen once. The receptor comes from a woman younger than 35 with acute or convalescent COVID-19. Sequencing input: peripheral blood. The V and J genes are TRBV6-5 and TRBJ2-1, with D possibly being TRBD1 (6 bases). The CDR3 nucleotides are TGTGCCAGCAGTTACGGCAGGGGAAGAGGTGAGCAGTTCTTC. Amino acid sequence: CASSYGRGRGEQFF.